These 23 T cell receptor beta chains share one sample of origin, sequenced in a study of T cells in Graves' hyperthyroidism and ophthalmopathy. RNA transcripts gave rise to amplified TCR beta CDR3 regions. A first-round RT-PCR of the TCR CDR3 used the HTBI primer set. One entry per CDR3 protein, called by TCRdb with MiXCR from the multiplex PCR reads. The repertoire consists of roughly 800,000 distinct CDR3 sequences, with 35% to 40% occurring once and the leading ten covering approximately 10%. Sequenced: blood. The receptors derive from a man younger than 35 with Graves' hyperthyroidism.

This chain uses TRBV12-3 or TRBV12-4 with TRBJ2-3, with 7 bases lining up with TRBD2. CDR3 length: 14 amino acids. After removal of 6 bases from V and 5 bases from J, the junction contained 8 bases not matched to a gene. The CDR3 DNA sequence: TGTGCCAGCAGGCGGGAGCCTTCGGTAGATACGCAGTATTTT. Translated: CASRREPSVDTQYF.

In its sample, this clonotype was seen many times. The chain employs TRBV20-1 and TRBJ2-5, with 7 positions matching TRBD1. The CDR3 is 14 amino acids. Per germline, CDR1 DFQATT and CDR2 SNEGSKA (reference sequence). The V and J ends lost 7 bases and 4 bases, in that order; junction bases with no gene match: 12. The CDR3 is CSVSDRMVGETQYF. In DNA, the CDR3 is TGCAGTGTTTCGGACAGGATGGTTGGAGAGACCCAGTACTTC.

This chain connects TRBV14 to TRBJ2-7, with D possibly matching TRBD2 (6 bases). Trimming cost V 6 bases and J 2 bases, with 14 bases left between them. CDR1 SGHDN and CDR2 FVKESK come from the germline V gene. The CDR3 sequence is 14 residues long. The CDR3 sequence is CASSQRGFAYEQYF. CDR3 sequence (DNA): TGTGCCAGCAGTCAACGGGGGTTCGCCTACGAGCAGTACTTC.

On this clonotype: A much larger clone lies a single base off, so this may be a read error. The chain links TRBV11-2 to TRBJ2-7; D might be TRBD1 (6 bases). V gave up 2 bases and J gave up 6 bases, with 11 bases separating them. This CDR3 is 13 amino acids long. In germline, CDR1 is SGHAT, CDR2 FQNNGV. This CDR3 is CASSLFGGAEQYF. The DNA for the CDR3 is TGTGCCAGCAGCTTATTTGGGGGCGCCGAGCAGTACTTC.

This clonotype has a count of ten or more. This chain uses TRBV19 with TRBJ1-6; possible D gene TRBD1, 6 bases. The CDR3 runs to 16 residues. The V end lost 6 bases, the J end lost 9 bases, and 21 bases lay between the germline ends. CDR1 is LNHDA, CDR2 SQIVND, per germline (reference sequence). The CDR3 DNA reads as TGTGCCAGTAGATTGGGAGTCGACAGGCCGAGTTCACCCCTCCACTTT. Translating gives CASRLGVDRPSSPLHF.

This clonotype was counted ten times or more. This chain links TRBV29-1 with TRBJ2-5; D gene uncertain. Trimming left V 6 bases short and J 4 bases short, with 12 bases between. The length of the CDR3 is 12 residues. CDR1 SQVTM and CDR2 ANQGSEA come from the germline V gene. The CDR3 DNA follows: TGCAGCGTGACCGCCGGACGAGAGACCCAGTACTTC. This translates into CSVTAGRETQYF.

V gene TRBV7-3 combines with J gene TRBJ2-5; D is possibly TRBD2 (6 bases). Germline assignment: CDR1 SGHTA and CDR2 FQGTGA. The CDR3 is made up of 17 amino acids. V lost 5 bases, J lost 0 bases, and 19 bases lay in between. The CDR3 region is CASSQDGSGWNQETQYF. DNA for the CDR3: TGTGCCAGCAGCCAAGATGGGAGCGGGTGGAACCAAGAGACCCAGTACTTC.

This clonotype was picked up one time. This chain uses TRBV20-1 with TRBJ2-5; 9 bases fit TRBD2. After removal of 6 bases from V and 6 bases from J, the junction contained 14 bases not matched to a gene. The CDR3 runs 15 residues. Germline V gene lookup returns CDR1 DFQATT and CDR2 SNEGSKA (reference sequence). The CDR3 nucleotides read TGCAGTGCCCCTCCCCGACTAGCGGCCCCACAGACCCAGTACTTC. It specifies CSAPPRLAAPQTQYF.

This clonotype was seen only a few times. The gene calls are TRBV9 and TRBJ1-1, with D uncertain. Per germline, CDR1 SGDLS and CDR2 YYNGEE. The CDR3 contains 13 residues. V shed 5 bases and J shed 6 bases, with 14 bases lying between them. The CDR3 reads CASSLVRKSEAFF. For the CDR3, the DNA is TGTGCCAGCAGTTTAGTCAGGAAGTCTGAAGCTTTCTTT.

The rearrangement links TRBV4-3 to TRBJ1-2, with a possible D match to TRBD1 (5 bases). The germline V and J ends were trimmed by 0 bases and 7 bases, with 15 bases remaining between them. The CDR3 totals 15 residues. Germline loops: CDR1 LGHNA, CDR2 YSLEER. CDR3 in DNA: TGCGCCAGCAGCCAAGATGTATCCAGGGAGAGTGGCTACACCTTC. Its protein is CASSQDVSRESGYTF.

The genes are TRBV6-2 or TRBV6-3 and TRBJ2-6; 8 positions agree with TRBD1. With 6 bases clipped from V and 2 bases from J, the junction kept 12 bases outside the gene matches. Germline values: CDR1 MNHEY, CDR2 SVGEGT. The CDR3 runs 18 residues. The CDR3 bases are TGTGCCAGCAGACAGACAGGGGTCTCAAATCCTGGGGCCAACGTCCTGACTTTC. Residues: CASRQTGVSNPGANVLTF.

The chain combines TRBV2 with TRBJ2-2; D unresolved. CDR3 length equals 15 residues. Germline values: CDR1 SNHLY, CDR2 FYNNEI. Trimming pared 5 bases from V and 2 bases from J, leaving 12 bases between. CDR3 amino acids: CASSSTPSNTGELFF. The DNA of the CDR3 is TGTGCCAGCAGTTCTACACCATCCAACACCGGGGAGCTGTTTTTT.

This clonotype was seen repeatedly, ten times or more. The chain's CDR3 is CSARTGYGAFF. Written as DNA, the CDR3 is TGCAGTGCCAGGACAGGGTACGGAGCTTTCTTT. V and J are TRBV20-1 and TRBJ1-1; the match to TRBD1 covers 8 bases. Germline CDR1 and CDR2: DFQATT and SNEGSKA (reference sequence). The length of the CDR3 is 11 residues. Losses at the gene ends were 6 bases for V and 10 bases for J; bases not matched to a gene: 7.

This clonotype came up a few times. The V gene is TRBV7-9, the J gene TRBJ1-4; TRBD1 matches 8 bases. CDR3 length: 14 residues. Germline lookup yields CDR1 SEHNR and CDR2 FQNEAQ (reference sequence). Trimming at V came to 2 bases and at J to 7 bases, leaving 3 bases not matched to a gene. DNA for the CDR3: TGTGCCAGCAGCTTACCAGGGGGCGGTGAAAAACTGTTTTTT. Translated, it gives CASSLPGGGEKLFF.

At least ten counts were recorded for this clonotype. The chain has TRBV3-1 and TRBJ1-2; 7 bases map to TRBD1. CDR1 and CDR2 from the germline V gene are LGHDT and YNNKEL (reference sequence). V shed 4 bases and J 8 bases; nucleotides not matched to a gene: 7. The CDR3 is 13 amino acids. The CDR3: CASSLRQGGGYTF. The CDR3, as DNA: TGTGCCAGCAGCCTCAGACAGGGCGGAGGCTACACCTTC.

The genes are TRBV7-8 and TRBJ1-2, with D perhaps TRBD1 (5 bases). Trimming stripped 5 bases from V and 8 bases from J, with 18 bases between. The CDR3 contains 14 residues. Germline CDR1 SGHVS, CDR2 FQNEAQ. CDR3 region: CASSPHGGTGGYTF. In DNA form, the CDR3 reads TGTGCCAGCAGCCCTCATGGCGGGACGGGGGGCTACACCTTC.

This rearrangement joins TRBV9 to TRBJ1-2; D is unclear. The germline V and J ends were trimmed by 0 bases and 6 bases, with 6 bases remaining between them. Germline V gene lookup returns CDR1 SGDLS and CDR2 YYNGEE. The length of the CDR3 is 12 residues. The chain's CDR3 is CASSVGSHGYTF. DNA for the CDR3: TGTGCCAGCAGCGTAGGGAGCCATGGCTACACCTTC.

This clonotype has a handful of counts. CDR3 sequence: CASSLATELRYGYTF. DNA for the CDR3: TGTGCCAGCAGCTTGGCCACGGAATTGCGGTATGGCTACACCTTC. The gene calls are TRBV5-5 and TRBJ1-2; D not certain. V gave up 0 bases and J gave up 5 bases, with 14 bases separating them. This CDR3 is built from 15 residues. CDR1 is SGHKS, CDR2 YYEKEE, per germline (reference sequence).

The V gene is TRBV9, the J gene TRBJ2-5; D unresolved. The ends were cut back, 4 bases at V and 8 bases at J, with 15 bases in the middle. There are 13 residues in the CDR3. Germline V CDR1 and CDR2: SGDLS, YYNGEE. The CDR3 protein is CASSSDPQGTQYF. In DNA, the CDR3 is TGTGCCAGCAGCTCAGATCCCCAAGGCACCCAGTACTTC. The entire variable domain, with the rest obtained from reference TRBV9 and TRBJ2-5, is as follows: DSGVTQTPKHLITATGQRVTLRCSPRSGDLSVYWYQQSLDQGLQFLIQYYNGEERAKGNILERFSAQQFPDLHSELNLSSLELGDSALYFCASSSDPQGTQYFGPGTRLLVL.

This clonotype was recorded many times. This chain connects TRBV6-5 to TRBJ1-2; no reliable D call. Per germline, CDR1 MNHEY and CDR2 SVGAGI. The CDR3 contains 13 residues. V lost 5 bases and J lost 8, with 15 bases in between. The CDR3 DNA follows: TGTGCCAGCAGTGAAGATGGGCGGGTCGGCTACACCTTC. Translated: CASSEDGRVGYTF.

This clonotype was detected a few times. The CDR3 region is CASSQVSGAQGSSPLHF. Here the CDR3 DNA reads TGTGCCAGCAGCCAAGTTTCCGGGGCACAGGGATCCTCACCCCTCCACTTT. The V call is TRBV4-2, the J call TRBJ1-6, with a weak D call TRBD1 (6 bases). Germline-derived CDR1 and CDR2 are LGHNA and YNFKEQ. Trimming removed 1 base at V and 10 bases at J, with 20 bases between. There are 17 residues in the CDR3.

This clonotype was recorded many times. V is TRBV7-6 and J is TRBJ1-3; D gene uncertain. The CDR3 is 14 residues long. The germline gives CDR1 SGHVS, CDR2 FNYEAQ. V lost 1 base and J lost 2, with 6 bases in between. CDR3 amino acids: CASSLEEPGNTIYF. The CDR3, as DNA: TGTGCCAGCAGCTTAGAGGAGCCTGGAAACACCATATATTTT. The full variable domain, rest sourced from reference TRBV7-6 and TRBJ1-3, is GAGVSQSPRYKVTKRGQDVALRCDPISGHVSLYWYRQALGQGPEFLTYFNYEAQQDKSGLPNDRFSAERPEGSISTLTIQRTEQRDSAMYRCASSLEEPGNTIYFGEGSWLTVV.

This chain uses TRBV4-1 with TRBJ2-7, with 7 nucleotides matching TRBD1. Germline lookup yields CDR1 MGHRA and CDR2 YSYEKL. CDR3 length: 15 residues. The trim removed 0 bases at V and 3 bases at J, leaving 5 bases unmatched. CDR3 protein: CASSQDAGGNYEQYF. In nucleotides, the CDR3 is TGCGCCAGCAGCCAAGACGCAGGGGGTAACTACGAGCAGTACTTC.